The 21 T cell receptor beta chains presented below share a single source sample, sequenced in a study of radiation and T cells in renal cell carcinoma. The sample's time point: blood 2 weeks post-SBRT. Treatment: 15 Gy SBRT to primary tumor, nephrectomy 4 weeks later. TCRdb's table, derived via immunoSEQ multiplex PCR, lists solely in-frame clones and lacks some. The sample contains 150,000 to 190,000 clones, approximately 88% of which appear only once. Here the sequenced sample was blood, taken from a patient whose treatment included radiotherapy and nephrectomy. The receptor set was obtained from a woman aged 45-59 years with renal cell carcinoma.

The rearrangement links TRBV4-2 to TRBJ2-3; 10 bases are shared with TRBD2. V lost 0 bases, J lost 2 bases, and 8 bases stayed unmatched. Germline CDR1 is LGHNA and CDR2 is YNFKEQ. The CDR3 has 18 amino acids. Written as DNA, the CDR3 is TGTGCCAGCAGCCAAGAGGGCCTAGCGGGGGCCTACACAGATACGCAGTATTTT. Amino acids: CASSQEGLAGAYTDTQYF.

The gene calls are TRBV30 and TRBJ2-5, with 11 bases fitting TRBD2. Germline V lookup: CDR1 GTSNPN, CDR2 SVGIG (reference sequence). Unmatched junction bases numbered 3, after V lost 2 bases and J lost 4 bases. There are 14 residues in the CDR3. CDR3 DNA: TGTGCCTGGAGTCAGACTAGCGGGGCAGAGACCCAGTACTTC. Translated: CAWSQTSGAETQYF. The full variable domain, with the rest looked up from reference TRBV30 and TRBJ2-5, is SQTIHQWPATLVQPVGSPLSLECTVEGTSNPNLYWYRQAAGRGLQLLFYSVGIGQISSEVPQNLSASRPQDRQFILSSKKLLLSDSGFYLCAWSQTSGAETQYFGPGTRLLVL.

This clone has a handful of counts. The genes are TRBV6-6 and TRBJ2-1; D is undetermined. CDR1 is MNHNY and CDR2 is SVGAGI in the germline V gene (reference sequence). Trimming took 7 bases from V and 6 from J, leaving 13 bases between them. This CDR3 comprises 13 residues. The chain's CDR3 is CASTYLRANEQFF. The CDR3 DNA reads as TGTGCCAGCACCTACCTAAGGGCCAATGAGCAGTTCTTC.

A note on this clone: Different DNA sequences within this sample yield the same CDR3. V is TRBV7-2 and J is TRBJ2-3; 9 bases are shared with TRBD2. CDR1 is SGHTA, CDR2 FQGNSA, per germline. V was clipped by 5 bases and J by 5 bases; unmatched bases: 5. CDR3 size: 14 residues. CDR3 region: CASSRSGGRDTQYF. In DNA form, the CDR3 reads TGTGCCAGCAGCCGAAGCGGGGGGAGAGATACGCAGTATTTT.

The genes are TRBV6-6 and TRBJ1-5; no firm D call. V lost 0 bases to trimming and J lost 5 bases, with 8 bases between them. From germline, CDR1 is MNHNY and CDR2 SVGAGI (reference sequence). This CDR3 contains 14 residues. The CDR3 spells CASSYSRVDQPQHF. The CDR3 DNA reads TGTGCCAGCAGTTACTCGAGAGTAGATCAGCCCCAGCATTTT.

In the case of this clone: Other DNA sequences within the sample encode an identical CDR3. The rearrangement uses TRBV2 and TRBJ2-3, with TRBD2 matching 11 bases. The CDR3 covers 15 residues. V dropped 6 bases and J dropped 1; count of bases not matched to a gene: 3. Germline CDR1 is SNHLY and CDR2 is FYNNEI. The CDR3 DNA follows: TGTGCCAGCAGCGTACTAGCGGGGGGCACAGATACGCAGTATTTT. It specifies CASSVLAGGTDTQYF.

Only a few counts were recorded for this clone. The chain combines TRBV19 with TRBJ1-5; D is possibly TRBD1 (6 bases). CDR3 size: 14 residues. Germline V gene sequence: CDR1 LNHDA, CDR2 SQIVND (reference sequence). Trimming removed 4 bases from V and 5 bases from J, with 12 bases in between. This CDR3 is CASSTIRGDQPQHF. CDR3 sequence (DNA): TGTGCCAGTAGTACCATCAGGGGAGATCAGCCCCAGCATTTT.

This chain connects TRBV19 to TRBJ1-4, with D possibly matching TRBD1 (6 bases). Germline-derived CDR1 and CDR2 are LNHDA and SQIVND (reference sequence). With 3 bases removed from V and 5 bases from J, the gap between germline ends came to 13 bases. The CDR3 consists of 15 residues. As DNA, the CDR3 is TGTGCCAGTAGTATGGGGGCAGATTGGAATGAAAAACTGTTTTTT. Its protein is CASSMGADWNEKLFF.

J is TRBJ1-1 and V is TRBV6-6; D is undetermined. CDR3 length: 14 residues. CDR1 is MNHNY and CDR2 is SVGAGI in the germline V gene (reference sequence). V lost 2 bases to trimming and J lost 1 base, with 8 bases between them. CDR3 loop: CASSYGLSNTEAFF. In DNA, the CDR3 is TGTGCCAGCAGTTACGGACTTTCGAACACTGAAGCTTTCTTT.

The CDR3 DNA reads TGTGCCAGCAGCCGACGGGACCTCCTTGCAACTAATGAAAAACTGTTTTTT. This codes for CASSRRDLLATNEKLFF. The chain carries TRBV7-9 and TRBJ1-4; the D gene is possibly TRBD1 (5 bases). CDR1 is SEHNR and CDR2 is FQNEAQ in the germline V gene (reference sequence). The CDR3 is 17 residues long. The V gene lost 5 bases and the J gene lost 0 bases, with 16 bases spanning the gap. Full variable domain (rest looked up from reference TRBV7-9 and TRBJ1-4): DTGVSQNPRHKITKRGQNVTFRCDPISEHNRLYWYRQTLGQGPEFLTYFQNEAQLEKSRLLSDRFSAERPKGSFSTLEIQRTEQGDSAMYLCASSRRDLLATNEKLFFGSGTQLSVL.

The chain has TRBV29-1 and TRBJ2-7; 7 nucleotides align to TRBD2. J gave up 0 bases and V 4 bases, and 3 bases lay outside the gene matches. Germline V lookup: CDR1 SQVTM, CDR2 ANQGSEA. This CDR3 has 13 amino acids. The CDR3 reads CSVGGGSSYEQYF. CDR3 sequence (DNA): TGCAGCGTTGGCGGGGGAAGCTCCTACGAGCAGTACTTC.

This clone has a handful of counts. The V gene is TRBV9, the J gene TRBJ1-1; D gene unclear. The CDR3 covers 16 residues. Germline CDR1 and CDR2: SGDLS and YYNGEE. With 0 bases removed from V and 3 bases from J, the gap between germline ends came to 15 bases. The CDR3 bases are TGTGCCAGCAGCGTAGTAGTGGACCCCCGGGACACTGAAGCTTTCTTT. As protein: CASSVVVDPRDTEAFF.

This clone has only one observation. J is TRBJ2-7 and V is TRBV9; D may match TRBD1 or TRBD2 (6 bases each). The CDR3 has 15 amino acids. Germline V gene lookup returns CDR1 SGDLS and CDR2 YYNGEE. The germline V and J ends were trimmed by 3 bases and 2 bases, with 15 bases remaining between them. CDR3 nucleotide sequence: TGTGCCAGCAGCGCCTCCGGGGGCCCCACCTACGAGCAGTACTTC. Translating gives CASSASGGPTYEQYF.

The chain has TRBV19 and TRBJ1-5; D gene ambiguous. This CDR3 spans 14 amino acids. The germline gives CDR1 LNHDA, CDR2 SQIVND (reference sequence). V lost 3 bases to trimming and J lost 1 base, with 7 bases between them. This chain's CDR3 is CASSIWVSNQPQHF. In nucleotides, the CDR3 is TGTGCCAGTAGTATTTGGGTAAGCAATCAGCCCCAGCATTTT.

This clone appeared a few times. The rearrangement links TRBV10-2 to TRBJ1-2; 8 bases are shared with TRBD1. Unmatched junction bases numbered 15, after V lost 8 bases and J lost 7 bases. CDR3 length equals 15 residues. Germline loops: CDR1 WSHSY, CDR2 SAAADI. CDR3 in amino acids: CASGQGQALLRGYTF. The CDR3 nucleotides read TGCGCCAGCGGGCAGGGACAGGCGCTCTTGCGTGGCTACACCTTC.

This chain connects TRBV7-2 to TRBJ2-5; 7 bases agree with TRBD2. CDR3 length equals 16 residues. Trimming removed 1 base from V and 5 bases from J; junction bases left unmatched: 10. Germline loops: CDR1 SGHTA, CDR2 FQGNSA. The chain's CDR3 is CASSLGTSGRVETQYF. The CDR3 DNA sequence: TGTGCCAGCAGCTTAGGGACTAGTGGGAGAGTGGAGACCCAGTACTTC.

This clone was found a few times. This chain links TRBV19 with TRBJ1-1; no reliable D call. Trimming took off 3 bases at V and 3 bases at J, with 11 bases between the two ends. From germline, CDR1 is LNHDA and CDR2 SQIVND (reference sequence). This CDR3 region has 14 residues. CDR3: CASSIPGVHTEAFF. In DNA form, the CDR3 reads TGTGCCAGTAGTATCCCTGGGGTACACACTGAAGCTTTCTTT.

V is TRBV11-1 and J is TRBJ2-1; 10 bases are shared with TRBD2. V gave up 1 base and J gave up 7 bases; unmatched junction bases: 7. The CDR3 consists of 16 residues. CDR1 is SGHAT and CDR2 is FQDESV in the germline V gene (reference sequence). CDR3 sequence reads: CASSLEVAGGANEQFF. The CDR3 DNA reads TGTGCCAGCAGCTTAGAAGTAGCGGGGGGCGCTAATGAGCAGTTCTTC.

The CDR3, as DNA: TGTGCCAGCAGTTACTCGGGCGGACAGGCTTTGGCTGAAGCTTTCTTT. Translating it yields CASSYSGGQALAEAFF. The chain joins TRBV6-6 to TRBJ1-1; 7 bases align to TRBD1. CDR3 size: 16 residues. V was pared by 0 bases and J by 6 bases, with 10 bases of the junction left unmatched. Germline V gives CDR1 MNHNY, CDR2 SVGAGI (reference sequence).

This clone was detected only once. The CDR3 DNA reads TGCGCCAGCAGCTTGCCAGGGGCCCATGGCTACACCTTC. It yields the protein CASSLPGAHGYTF. The chain carries TRBV5-1 and TRBJ1-2; tentatively, D is TRBD1 (6 bases). The CDR3 loop spans 13 amino acids. Looked up from germline, CDR1 is SGHRS and CDR2 is YFSETQ. The ends were cut back, 1 base at V and 6 bases at J, with 10 bases in the middle.

This clone was recorded only once. The V gene is TRBV2, the J gene TRBJ2-5; TRBD2 matches at 10 bases. With 9 bases clipped from V and 1 base from J, the junction kept 8 bases outside the gene matches. The CDR3 runs to 15 residues. From germline, CDR1 is SNHLY and CDR2 FYNNEI. CDR3 nucleotide sequence: TGTGCCAGTAATATAGCGGGGGGCACCCAAGAGACCCAGTACTTC. Encoded protein: CASNIAGGTQETQYF.